This entry features one T cell receptor (beta chain) sequence. The antigen remains undetermined. The V end lost 2 bases, the J end lost 7 bases, and 9 bases lay between the germline ends. In germline, CDR1 is SGHTA, CDR2 FQGTGA. The CDR3 runs to 13 residues. These data originate in a study of OX40 agonist ivuxolimab in advanced cancers. Study-wide context: Every 2 weeks, patients received ivuxolimab intravenously, dosed at 0.01 to 10 mg/kg. Two cutaneous melanoma patients and one hepatocellular carcinoma patient, three in all, had partial responses. General study results and limits: Both blood CD4+ and CD8+ T cells showed clonal growth by week 6 at 0.1 to 3.0 mg/kg.

Method: immunoSEQ multiplex PCR; TCRdb's copy keeps in-frame clones and lacks some. The sample yields approximately 89,000 clones, approximately 91% seen once. The sampling schedule covered blood at baseline, cycle 4 day 1, and cycle 7 day 1. This TCR was sampled from an adult with an advanced solid tumor such as melanoma, head and neck, liver or kidney cancer. J is TRBJ2-1 and V is TRBV7-3; no definite D call. Sequenced here: CD4+ or CD8+ T cells sorted from blood, sampled in a trial of the OX40 agonist ivuxolimab. The CDR3: CASSLSPGNEQFF. CDR3 DNA: TGTGCCAGCAGCTTATCCCCTGGGAATGAGCAGTTCTTC. The full variable domain, its missing parts supplied by reference TRBV7-3 and TRBJ2-1, is GAGVSQTPSNKVTEKGKYVELRCDPISGHTALYWYRQSLGQGPEFLIYFQGTGAADDSGLPNDRFFAVRPEGSVSTLKIQRTERGDSAVYLCASSLSPGNEQFFGPGTRLTVL.